This TCR beta chain was recovered during a study of TIL therapy for anti-PD-1-resistant metastatic lung cancer. About the study: Median tumor mutation burden was 1.5 mutations per megabase.

Details on this clone: As yet, its antigen is unknown.

The time point denotes: pre-treatment sample, taken before nivolumab and TIL therapy. Pleural nodules or supraclavicular lymph nodes made up most of the excised metastases sampled. The libraries were made with immunoSEQ v3. Assay used: immunoSEQ multiplex PCR; TCRdb lists only in-frame clones, some missing. The data contain tens of thousands of clones, 65% to 80% of them singletons. General study findings and limits: Patients were highly selected, enriched for treatment-naive, never-smoker and oncogene-addicted cases.

The V and J ends lost 5 bases and 7 bases respectively, with 14 bases between them. Germline V gives CDR1 MNHNY, CDR2 SVGAGI (reference sequence). The CDR3 consists of 14 residues. The genes are TRBV6-6 and TRBJ2-2; no firm D call. This receptor was identified in a person between 25 and 80 years old with non-small cell lung cancer. The specimen was tumor tissue, collected at baseline. CDR3 in DNA: TGTGCCAGCAGTGCCCCTGGAATAGTCGGGGAGCTGTTTTTT. Amino acids: CASSAPGIVGELFF.